This TCR beta chain was found in a study of T cells in Graves' hyperthyroidism and ophthalmopathy. This CDR3 is 16 amino acids long. V shed 6 bases, J shed 9 bases, and the junction held 12 bases outside the gene matches. Germline CDR1 is SEHNR and CDR2 is FQNEAQ (reference sequence). Amplification targeted TCR beta CDR3 regions from RNA transcripts. The primer set for the first-round RT-PCR of the TCR CDR3 was HTBI. TCRdb itself ran the multiplex PCR reads through MiXCR, one entry per CDR3 protein. The sample includes more than 300,000 distinct CDR3 sequences, 15% to 20% of them seen just once. The specimen sequenced was blood. The genes are TRBV7-9 and TRBJ2-1; TRBD2 aligns across 12 bases. The TCR originated in a young man with Graves' ophthalmopathy. CDR3 loop: CASSRDSSGGVFEQFF. The CDR3, as DNA: TGTGCCAGCAGTCGGGACTCTAGCGGGGGGGTGTTTGAGCAGTTCTTC.